This T cell receptor (beta chain) derives from a study of shared clonotypes between healthy human individuals. At the deep level, the assay was run. The data were produced by immunoSEQ multiplex PCR, yet TCRdb's version contains in-frame clones alone and is incomplete. The sample holds 850,000 to 1,200,000 clones, roughly 80% seen once. From germline, CDR1 is MNHNY and CDR2 SVGAGI (reference sequence). The CDR3 runs 16 residues. J was trimmed by 5 bases and V by 0 bases; bases with no gene match: 7. The chain uses TRBV6-6 and TRBJ2-1; TRBD2 agrees at 7 bases. The sequence came from a man younger than 35 in good health. Sequenced sample: memory CD4+ T cells sorted from blood. Subset noted: CD45RA-negative fraction. CDR3 DNA: TGTGCCAGCAGTTACTCGTTCAGGACTAGGGACAATGAGCAGTTCTTC. Its protein product is CASSYSFRTRDNEQFF.